Listed below are T cell receptor beta chains from one sample, sequenced in a study of cytomegalovirus exposure and HLA in healthy donors. Here immunoSEQ multiplex PCR was the method, and the copy in TCRdb shows in-frame clones only, minus some. The table has about 98,000 clones, around 80% seen once. Sequences were obtained from PBMCs. The receptor source for this set is a human donor in good health. CDR3s leave out the opening cysteine and the closing phenylalanine or tryptophan.

J	V	length	CDR3
TRBJ1-4	TRBV30	13	AWTFGQAGSEKLF
TRBJ1-3	TRBV10-2	14	ASSDRTGGPLRTIY
TRBJ2-3	TRBV19	15	ASTLPLQGSYTDTQY
TRBJ1-4	TRBV6-5	13	ASSYSGQLNEKLF
-	TRBV5-6	15	ASSLPRDPGASYEQY
TRBJ1-1	TRBV6-1	11	ASSPDRASEAF
TRBJ2-1	TRBV2	12	ASSLGLAYNEQF
TRBJ1-1	TRBV2	11	ASSRDRTTEAF
TRBJ2-2	TRBV19	15	ASSWLAGGSNTGELF
TRBJ2-1	TRBV10-3	14	AIIRTGATINNEQF
TRBJ2-7	TRBV11-3	11	ASSWTSGYEQY
TRBJ1-2	TRBV6-5	12	ASSLGGSNYGYT
TRBJ1-2	TRBV2	10	ASSDGVYGYT
TRBJ2-3	TRBV10-2	15	ASSEASGTTGTDTQY
TRBJ2-5	TRBV5-6	7	ARGSAQY
TRBJ1-1	TRBV4-1	13	ASSQSGEANTEAF
TRBJ2-5	TRBV5-1	11	ASSLLIQETQY
-	TRBV19	9	ASSAGYEQY
TRBJ1-1	TRBV10-3	12	AIRSTGENTEAF
TRBJ2-7	TRBV5-1	12	ASSPGQSPYEQY
TRBJ1-2	TRBV15	13	ATTREGRGRYGYT
TRBJ2-7	TRBV2	14	ASSESLTSGSDEQY
TRBJ1-1	TRBV27	14	ASSSLIRGRNTEAF
TRBJ1-5	TRBV2	13	ASSEGGDSNQPQH
TRBJ1-2	TRBV4-1	12	ASSQDKGGYGYT
TRBJ2-1	TRBV4-3	15	ASSQGRRGSSYNEQF
TRBJ1-5	TRBV2	11	ASLRDSNQPQH
-	TRBV9	12	ASSLPGDRAEQY
TRBJ1-2	TRBV10-3	14	AISELPAGQTYGYT
TRBJ2-1	TRBV5-1	13	ASSLDRTSYNEQF
TRBJ1-5	TRBV6-5	12	ASRTGLSNQPQH
TRBJ1-1	TRBV5-1	12	ASRITGANTEAF
TRBJ2-4	TRBV19	14	ASRATGGLAKNIQY
TRBJ2-7	TRBV6-1	12	ASRGTGGPYEQY
TRBJ2-7	TRBV29-1	9	SVGEDYEQY
TRBJ1-2	TRBV2	11	ASTQGAIDGYT
TRBJ2-7	TRBV6-5	14	ASSYSRRAGHYEQY
TRBJ1-1	TRBV5-5	13	ASSATRVSYTEAF
TRBJ2-7	TRBV4-3	16	ASSQDRVSGLVPYEQY
TRBJ1-3	TRBV6-1	13	ASSAIGTGGNTIY
TRBJ2-7	TRBV20-1	9	SASLEYEQY
TRBJ1-5	TRBV28	14	ASSSYRGQGDQPQH
TRBJ2-5	TRBV15	14	ATSRAGTSGQETQY
TRBJ2-1	TRBV19	12	ASRRGTGGYEQF
TRBJ2-7	TRBV5-5	15	ASIATGNPAGAHEQY
TRBJ1-1	TRBV7-9	15	ATLSLSGRGPNTEAF
TRBJ2-1	TRBV4-2	13	ASSQFGGAYNEQF
TRBJ2-5	TRBV27	13	ASEPSGQGGETQY
TRBJ1-2	TRBV7-2	11	ASSLWQNYGYT
TRBJ2-5	TRBV2	11	ASRNSRQETQY
TRBJ1-1	TRBV18	10	ASSPPQGSAF
TRBJ1-2	TRBV5-5	12	ASSWGQSPSGYT
TRBJ1-1	TRBV10-3	16	AISENVPGQGLNTEAF
TRBJ1-4	TRBV6-6	14	ASRDGTGGLFEKLF
TRBJ2-7	TRBV12-5	12	ASGSGQGAQEQY
TRBJ1-4	TRBV5-1	8	ASTDEKLF